Included here is one T cell receptor (beta chain) sequence, with context. 13 Jbeta primers and 60 Vbeta primers were used for the PCR. Measured with immunoSEQ multiplex PCR; TCRdb has only the in-frame clones, and not every one. This sample has about 98,000 clones; 75% to 85% occur once, and the top ten carry approximately 11%. The V gene lost 1 base and the J gene lost 6 bases, with 7 bases spanning the gap. This CDR3 region has 13 residues. From germline, CDR1 is SGDLS and CDR2 YYNGEE. This specimen comes from a study of cytomegalovirus exposure and HLA in healthy donors. What was sequenced was PBMCs. The receptor comes from a man between 18 and 35 years old in good health and CMV-seropositive. The V gene is TRBV9, the J gene TRBJ2-2; D unclear. The CDR3 coding sequence is TGTGCCAGCAGCGTACTCTTATCCGGGGAGCTGTTTTTT. Its translation: CASSVLLSGELFF.